Listed here are 26 T cell receptor beta chains from one sample, sequenced in a study of control samples from healthy donors and cancer patients. Assay used: immunoSEQ multiplex PCR; TCRdb lists only in-frame clones, some missing. The sample lists roughly 150,000 clones, roughly 93% occurring once. Sequences were obtained from blood. The source of these receptors is a man aged 18 to 35 in good health.

This clone was detected only once. V usage is TRBV28 and J usage is TRBJ2-7; D is undetermined. This CDR3 is 11 amino acids long. V lost 6 bases and J lost 3, with 6 bases in between. The germline V gene encodes CDR1 MDHEN and CDR2 SYDVKM. The CDR3, as DNA: TGTGCCAGCAGGAGGATCTACGAGCAGTACTTC. It encodes CASRRIYEQYF. Full variable domain (outside the CDR3, taken from reference TRBV28 and TRBJ2-7): DVKVTQSSRYLVKRTGEKVFLECVQDMDHENMFWYRQDPGLGLRLIYFSYDVKMKEKGDIPEGYSVSREKKERFSLILESASTNQTSMYLCASRRIYEQYFGPGTRLTVT.

The V call is TRBV19, the J call TRBJ1-2; the D gene is possibly TRBD1 (6 bases). The CDR3 is made up of 13 amino acids. The germline CDR1 and CDR2 sequences are LNHDA and SQIVND (reference sequence). The V and J ends lost 5 bases and 5 bases respectively, with 12 bases between them. The CDR3 DNA follows: TGTGCCAGTAGTTTTACAGGGAGTTATGGCTACACCTTC. Protein sequence: CASSFTGSYGYTF.

This clone was seen once. The CDR3 region has the DNA TGCAGCGTTGAACAGGGTGGATTCTTC. It is translated as CSVEQGGFF. The chain combines TRBV29-1 with TRBJ2-1, with a weak D call TRBD1 (5 bases). V lost 2 bases and J 16 bases, leaving 9 bases between the germline ends. CDR3 size: 9 residues. The germline V gene encodes CDR1 SQVTM and CDR2 ANQGSEA.

The V call is TRBV4-1, the J call TRBJ1-1, with 8 bases identical to TRBD1. The V segment lost 5 bases and the J segment 5 bases; nucleotides outside the gene matches: 7. The germline CDR1 and CDR2 sequences are MGHRA and YSYEKL. CDR3 length equals 14 residues. The CDR3 bases are TGCGCCAGCAGCGTCAGAACAGGGGGAACTGAAGCTTTCTTT. Protein: CASSVRTGGTEAFF.

Here the CDR3 DNA reads TGTGCCACCGACAGGAATGTGAAAGAGACCCAGTACTTC. This codes for CATDRNVKETQYF. The gene calls are TRBV28 and TRBJ2-5, with D perhaps TRBD1 (6 bases). The CDR3 contains 13 residues. CDR1 and CDR2 from the germline V gene are MDHEN and SYDVKM. Trimming shortened V by 10 bases and J by 3 bases, and 15 bases separated the two germline ends.

The CDR3 here is CASTPGRSYEQYF. CDR3 DNA: TGTGCCAGCACCCCTGGACGGTCCTACGAGCAGTACTTC. The J gene is TRBJ2-7, the V gene TRBV28; D gene uncertain. This CDR3 has 13 residues. The germline gives CDR1 MDHEN, CDR2 SYDVKM. Trimming removed 7 bases at V and 1 base at J, with 11 bases between.

The genes are TRBV5-1 and TRBJ2-7; TRBD1 agrees at 7 bases. Germline V gene sequence: CDR1 SGHRS, CDR2 YFSETQ. The CDR3 sequence is 13 residues long. The trim removed 4 bases at V and 1 base at J, leaving 2 bases unmatched. CDR3 in DNA: TGCGCCAGCAGCGGGGGACAGTCCTACGAGCAGTACTTC. It translates to CASSGGQSYEQYF.

The chain has TRBV5-5 and TRBJ1-4; possibly TRBD1 for D (5 bases). Germline V CDR1 and CDR2: SGHKS, YYEKEE (reference sequence). V dropped 3 bases and J dropped 4 bases, with 19 bases sitting between them. There are 17 residues in the CDR3. The CDR3 DNA reads TGTGCCAGCAGCTCAACCCGGGACGGAAGATATAATGAAAAACTGTTTTTT. It specifies CASSSTRDGRYNEKLFF.

The V gene is TRBV12-5, the J gene TRBJ2-3; TRBD1 matches 7 bases. V lost 6 bases, J lost 2 bases, and 11 bases stayed unmatched. This CDR3 comprises 16 residues. CDR1 and CDR2 from the germline V gene are LGHNT and FRNRAP. The CDR3 DNA reads TGTGCTAGTGGCCAACCGGGACAGATTCTCACAGATACGCAGTATTTT. It specifies CASGQPGQILTDTQYF.

The chain uses TRBV7-2 and TRBJ2-5, with D possibly matching TRBD1 (5 bases). The CDR3 spans 15 residues. Germline CDR1 SGHTA, CDR2 FQGNSA. Deletions cut 1 base from V and 3 bases from J, with 12 bases between. The CDR3 nucleotides are TGTGCCAGCAGCTTAGGAGGACATCCCGAAGAGACCCAGTACTTC. Its protein product is CASSLGGHPEETQYF. Supplemented by reference TRBV7-2 and TRBJ2-5, the full variable domain reads GAGVSQSPSNKVTEKGKDVELRCDPISGHTALYWYRQSLGQGLEFLIYFQGNSAPDKSGLPSDRFSAERTGGSVSTLTIQRTQQEDSAVYLCASSLGGHPEETQYFGPGTRLLVL.

The chain combines TRBV28 with TRBJ2-1, with D uncertain. Per the germline V gene, CDR1 is MDHEN and CDR2 is SYDVKM. The V end lost 7 bases, the J end lost 4 bases, and 17 bases lay between the germline ends. The CDR3 totals 15 residues. The chain's CDR3 is CASTDLDWSYNEQFF. CDR3 nucleotide sequence: TGTGCCAGCACCGACTTAGACTGGTCGTACAATGAGCAGTTCTTC.

This chain joins TRBV18 and TRBJ1-3; TRBD1 might be the D (6 bases). Trimming left V 2 bases short and J 1 base short, with 6 bases between. Germline-derived CDR1 and CDR2 are KGHSH and LQKENI. CDR3 length equals 14 residues. The CDR3 region is CASSPGTSGNTIYF. DNA for the CDR3: TGTGCCAGCTCACCAGGGACATCTGGAAACACCATATATTTT. Looking up the rest from reference TRBV18 and TRBJ1-3 gives the full variable domain: NAGVMQNPRHLVRRRGQEARLRCSPMKGHSHVYWYRQLPEEGLKFMVYLQKENIIDESGMPKERFSAEFPKEGPSILRIQQVVRGDSAAYFCASSPGTSGNTIYFGEGSWLTVV.

This chain uses TRBV30 with TRBJ1-2; D perhaps matches TRBD1 (6 bases). V lost 0 bases and J lost 3, with 8 bases in between. The germline gives CDR1 GTSNPN, CDR2 SVGIG (reference sequence). This CDR3 region has 13 residues. In DNA form, the CDR3 reads TGTGCCTGGAGTGTAGGGGGGGACTATGGCTACACCTTC. Its translation is CAWSVGGDYGYTF.

The chain joins TRBV11-1 to TRBJ2-5; tentatively, D is TRBD1 (6 bases). With 7 bases removed from V and 4 bases from J, the gap between germline ends came to 16 bases. Germline-derived CDR1 and CDR2 are SGHAT and FQDESV (reference sequence). CDR3 length: 14 amino acids. The CDR3 bases are TGTGCCAGCACCGGTACAGGGTCGCGAGAGACCCAGTACTTC. Its translation: CASTGTGSRETQYF.

The V call is TRBV6-1, the J call TRBJ2-1; perhaps TRBD2 as D (6 bases). In germline, CDR1 is MNHNS, CDR2 SASEGT. V lost 0 bases to trimming and J lost 8 bases, with 17 bases between them. The CDR3 totals 16 residues. CDR3 amino acids: CASSEAVGGFSDEQFF. The CDR3 bases are TGTGCCAGCAGTGAAGCGGTCGGGGGATTTAGTGATGAGCAGTTCTTC.

This clone has just one count. The chain recombines TRBV6-1 with TRBJ1-2, with 7 bases fitting TRBD1. Germline V gives CDR1 MNHNS, CDR2 SASEGT. The J segment lost 3 bases and the V segment lost 2 bases, leaving 6 bases of the junction unmatched. This CDR3 spans 15 amino acids. The CDR3 coding sequence is TGTGCCAGCAGTGAATATGGAGGGGGCCACTATGGCTACACCTTC. It encodes CASSEYGGGHYGYTF.

This clone was seen once. The J gene is TRBJ2-5, the V gene TRBV5-1; possibly TRBD1 for D (5 bases). The V gene lost 0 bases and the J gene lost 5 bases, with 14 bases spanning the gap. Germline CDR1 reads SGHRS; CDR2 reads YFSETQ. This CDR3 has 15 residues. The CDR3 here is CASSLAQGLYETQYF. The CDR3 DNA is TGCGCCAGCAGCTTGGCGCAGGGTCTTTATGAGACCCAGTACTTC.

The J gene is TRBJ1-2, the V gene TRBV6-5, with D possibly being TRBD1 (5 bases). CDR3 length: 13 residues. From germline, CDR1 is MNHEY and CDR2 SVGAGI. V gave up 7 bases and J gave up 2 bases, with 11 bases separating them. CDR3 DNA: TGTGCCAGCACAAGGGGCGGGAACTATGGCTACACCTTC. Translation: CASTRGGNYGYTF.

This chain uses TRBV4-2 with TRBJ1-1; 8 bases are shared with TRBD1. The CDR3 spans 15 residues. Germline loops: CDR1 LGHNA, CDR2 YNFKEQ. After removal of 2 bases from V and 0 bases from J, the junction contained 2 bases not matched to a gene. The CDR3 region has the DNA TGTGCCAGCAGCCAAATGGACAGGGTGAACACTGAAGCTTTCTTT. Amino acid sequence: CASSQMDRVNTEAFF.

The genes are TRBV19 and TRBJ2-7; 9 positions match TRBD1. The length of the CDR3 is 15 residues. CDR1 and CDR2 from the germline V gene are LNHDA and SQIVND (reference sequence). Losses at the gene ends were 5 bases for V and 3 bases for J; bases not matched to a gene: 8. The CDR3 region is CASSSGTGKNYEQYF. The CDR3 region has the DNA TGTGCCAGTAGTTCTGGGACAGGGAAAAACTACGAGCAGTACTTC.

V and J are TRBV3-1 (or the pseudogene TRBV3-2) and TRBJ2-1; 9 bases are shared with TRBD2. This CDR3 comprises 17 residues. The germline gives CDR1 LGHDT, CDR2 YNNKEL (reference sequence). V trimming: 2 bases; J trimming: 0 bases; junction bases outside the gene matches: 5. For the CDR3, the DNA is TGTGCCAGCAGCCAACCCCTAGCGGGGAGCTCCTACAATGAGCAGTTCTTC. As protein: CASSQPLAGSSYNEQFF.

V is TRBV10-1 and J is TRBJ1-1, with D perhaps matching TRBD1 (6 bases). The CDR3 loop spans 15 amino acids. Trimming pared 8 bases from V and 1 base from J, leaving 17 bases between. Germline assignment: CDR1 WNHNN and CDR2 SYGVQD (reference sequence). The CDR3 loop reads CASLTGGRKNTEAFF. CDR3 nucleotides: TGCGCCAGCCTGACGGGGGGGCGTAAGAACACTGAAGCTTTCTTT.

The rearrangement links TRBV4-2 to TRBJ2-3, with TRBD1 matching over 10 bases. CDR1 LGHNA and CDR2 YNFKEQ come from the germline V gene. This CDR3 is built from 15 residues. Losses at the gene ends were 4 bases for V and 5 bases for J; bases not matched to a gene: 6. The DNA of the CDR3 is TGTGCCAGCAGCCGTGGGACAGGGGAAGGAGATACGCAGTATTTT. Amino acid sequence: CASSRGTGEGDTQYF.

This clone was seen a single time. The chain carries TRBV6-5 and TRBJ2-3; D gene uncertain. Germline V gene data show CDR1 as MNHEY and CDR2 as SVGAGI. This CDR3 has 13 residues. V gave up 8 bases and J gave up 2 bases, with 11 bases separating them. CDR3 bases: TGTGCCAGCCTAGTCCGGATCACAGATACGCAGTATTTT. This gives the protein CASLVRITDTQYF.

The rearrangement joins TRBV27 to TRBJ1-2, with 8 bases fitting TRBD1. This CDR3 is 12 amino acids long. With V trimmed by 10 bases and J by 8 bases, 9 bases remained unmatched. CDR1 is MNHEY, CDR2 SMNVEV, per germline (reference sequence). The CDR3 DNA is TGTGCCACCACAGACAGGGGTGTGGGCTACACCTTC. This encodes CATTDRGVGYTF.

This clone was picked up one time. The genes are TRBV6-5 and TRBJ2-3; D may correspond to TRBD1 or TRBD2 (7 bases each). The CDR3 has 14 amino acids. Germline V gives CDR1 MNHEY, CDR2 SVGAGI. Trimming removed 5 bases at V and 4 bases at J, with 13 bases between. The CDR3 DNA reads TGTGCCAGCAGTCGGGGAGGGGGCGCAGATACGCAGTATTTT. Its protein product is CASSRGGGADTQYF.